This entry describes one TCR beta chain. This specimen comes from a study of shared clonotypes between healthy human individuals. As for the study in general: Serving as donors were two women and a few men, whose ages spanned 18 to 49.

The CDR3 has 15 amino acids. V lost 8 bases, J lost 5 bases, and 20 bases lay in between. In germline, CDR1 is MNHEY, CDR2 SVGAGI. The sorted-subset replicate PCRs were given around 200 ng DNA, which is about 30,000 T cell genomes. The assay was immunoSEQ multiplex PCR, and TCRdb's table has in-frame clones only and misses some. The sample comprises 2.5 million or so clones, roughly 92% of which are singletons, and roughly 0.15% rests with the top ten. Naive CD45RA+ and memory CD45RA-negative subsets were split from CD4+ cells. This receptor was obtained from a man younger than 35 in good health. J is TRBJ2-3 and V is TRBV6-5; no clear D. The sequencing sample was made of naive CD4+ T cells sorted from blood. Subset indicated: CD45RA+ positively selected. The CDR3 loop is CASAESAYVRDTQYF. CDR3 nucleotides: TGTGCCAGCGCGGAGTCAGCGTACGTGAGAGATACGCAGTATTTT.